These 22 T cell receptor beta chains were all obtained from the same sample, sequenced in a study of breast tumors, draining lymph nodes, adjacent tissues. TCRdb reanalysed the multiplex PCR reads using MiXCR and keeps one entry per CDR3 protein. The sample has roughly 70,000 distinct CDR3 sequences; roughly 40% are singletons. The sample was breast tumor tissue. The receptor source for this set is a female donor with breast cancer. Some clones in this sample may be carry-over from other donors' samples.

This clonotype was counted at least ten times. The V gene is TRBV12-3 or TRBV12-4, the J gene TRBJ2-1, with D maybe TRBD2 (5 bases). Trimming took 8 bases from V and 4 from J, leaving 15 bases between them. The CDR3 has 14 residues. The CDR3 is CASLTPEGYNEQFF. As DNA, the CDR3 is TGTGCCAGCCTCACTCCCGAGGGTTACAATGAGCAGTTCTTC.

This clonotype was counted at least ten times. J is TRBJ2-5 and V is TRBV6-4; 9 bases agree with TRBD2. The V gene end was trimmed by 5 bases and the J gene end by 5 bases; junction bases not matched to a gene: 12. The CDR3 has 16 residues. Germline V gene sequence: CDR1 MRHNA, CDR2 SNTAGT. The CDR3 coding sequence is TGTGCCAGCAGTCCGTTGAGCGGGGGGTCCGCCGAGACCCAGTACTTC. Translation: CASSPLSGGSAETQYF.

This clonotype was seen many times. The chain is built from TRBV2 and TRBJ2-2; TRBD1 might be the D (6 bases). The V end lost 10 bases, the J end lost 1 base, and 16 bases lay between the germline ends. Germline CDR1 is SNHLY and CDR2 is FYNNEI. This CDR3 has 15 residues. The CDR3 loop reads CATSGQALNTGELFF. As DNA, the CDR3 is TGTGCCACCTCGGGACAAGCCTTGAACACCGGGGAGCTGTTTTTT.

This clonotype was observed at least ten times. V usage is TRBV2 and J usage is TRBJ2-2, with D possibly matching TRBD1 (6 bases). V was pared by 3 bases and J by 2 bases, with 7 bases between. Germline CDR1 is SNHLY and CDR2 is FYNNEI. The CDR3 is 14 amino acids. CDR3 DNA sequence: TGTGCCAGCAGTGACAGGGGTAACACCGGGGAGCTGTTTTTT. As protein: CASSDRGNTGELFF.

This clonotype was observed at least ten times. The chain recombines TRBV6-5 with TRBJ2-7; no clear D. Germline values: CDR1 MNHEY, CDR2 SVGAGI. With 0 bases removed from V and 2 bases from J, the gap between germline ends came to 5 bases. The CDR3 is 13 amino acids. CDR3 amino acids: CASSYSGTYEQYF. The DNA for the CDR3 is TGTGCCAGCAGTTACTCGGGAACCTACGAGCAGTACTTC.

The chain joins TRBV2 to TRBJ2-2; D is uncertain. The germline V gene has CDR1 SNHLY and CDR2 FYNNEI. The V end was cut by 7 bases, the J end by 8 bases, with 2 bases between. This CDR3 has 9 amino acids. In DNA form, the CDR3 reads TGTGCCAGCATTGGGGAGCTGTTTTTT. Translated: CASIGELFF.

This clonotype has at least ten counts. The V and J genes are TRBV2 and TRBJ2-7; 7 nucleotides match TRBD1. CDR1 SNHLY and CDR2 FYNNEI come from the germline V gene. The CDR3 has 14 amino acids. The junction had 6 bases not matched to a gene; V was cut back by 6 bases and J by 1 base. CDR3 sequence reads: CASRKPGQSYEQYF. In nucleotides, the CDR3 is TGTGCCAGCAGGAAGCCGGGACAGTCCTACGAGCAGTACTTC.

This clonotype was found once. This chain uses TRBV9 with TRBJ2-5, with TRBD2 matching 10 bases. The CDR3 covers 17 residues. CDR1 and CDR2 (germline): SGDLS, YYNGEE. V lost 3 bases to trimming and J lost 9 bases; unmatched junction nucleotides: 17. The CDR3 sequence is CASSEGSGGPGGGAQYF. The DNA of the CDR3 is TGTGCCAGCAGCGAAGGTAGCGGGGGGCCGGGCGGAGGGGCCCAGTACTTC.

This clonotype was recorded at least ten times. The chain combines TRBV7-2 with TRBJ2-7, with 11 bases fitting TRBD1. Trimming at V came to 4 bases and at J to 1 base, leaving 6 bases not matched to a gene. The CDR3 is made up of 16 amino acids. Germline-derived CDR1 and CDR2 are SGHTA and FQGNSA. The CDR3: CASSSAGTGGSYEQYF. CDR3 nucleotide sequence: TGTGCCAGCAGCTCAGCCGGGACAGGGGGATCCTACGAGCAGTACTTC.

This chain connects TRBV6-6 to TRBJ1-5, with D unclear. The CDR3 is 15 amino acids. Per germline, CDR1 MNHNY and CDR2 SVGAGI (reference sequence). V gave up 0 bases and J gave up 4 bases, with 10 bases separating them. The CDR3 sequence: CASSYSVGKNQPQHF. The CDR3 region has the DNA TGTGCCAGCAGTTACTCGGTTGGGAAGAATCAGCCCCAGCATTTT.

Concerning this clonotype itself: Since a much larger clone is just one base distant, this may be a read error. The rearrangement joins TRBV6-5 to TRBJ2-3, with 7 bases that match TRBD1. The ends lost 8 bases at V and 4 bases at J; junction bases unmatched: 6. The CDR3 consists of 13 residues. Looked up from germline, CDR1 is MNHEY and CDR2 is SVGAGI. The CDR3 region is CASRDSYADTQYF. In DNA, the CDR3 is TGTGCCAGCCGGGACAGTTACGCAGATACGCAGTATTTT.

The chain recombines TRBV10-3 with TRBJ2-7; 8 bases fit TRBD2. The germline CDR1 and CDR2 sequences are ENHRY and SYGVKD. This CDR3 has 15 residues. V trimming: 0 bases; J trimming: 6 bases; junction bases outside the gene matches: 7. As DNA, the CDR3 is TGTGCCATCAGTGAGTCGTTAGGACTAGCAGTCGAGCAGTACTTC. Its protein product is CAISESLGLAVEQYF.

Ten or more counts support this clonotype. The genes are TRBV6-5 and TRBJ1-5; D may be TRBD1 (6 bases). The CDR3 loop spans 16 amino acids. Between the trimmed V and J ends, which lost 6 bases and 0 bases, there was a span of 15 bases. Looked up from germline, CDR1 is MNHEY and CDR2 is SVGAGI. The DNA of the CDR3 is TGTGCCAGCAGAGTTAGGACAGAGCCTAGCAATCAGCCCCAGCATTTT. Protein product: CASRVRTEPSNQPQHF.

In the case of this clonotype: This may stem from a read error, because a much larger clone lies one nucleotide away. The J gene is TRBJ2-7, the V gene TRBV6-2 or TRBV6-3; tentative D call: TRBD1 (6 bases). Germline CDR1 and CDR2: MNHEY and SVGEGT. The CDR3 is 14 amino acids. The DNA for the CDR3 is TGTGCCGGCAGCTGGGACACTTCCTCCTACGAGCAGTACTTC. The encoded protein is CAGSWDTSSYEQYF.

This clonotype was seen at least ten times. The chain is built from TRBV12-3 or TRBV12-4 and TRBJ1-2, with TRBD1 identical over 7 bases. With V trimmed by 5 bases and J by 7 bases, 10 bases remained unmatched. CDR3 length equals 14 residues. The CDR3 spells CASSPNDRAAGYTF. As DNA, the CDR3 is TGTGCCAGCAGTCCGAACGACAGGGCGGCTGGCTACACCTTC.

This clonotype is medium-sized. The rearrangement uses TRBV20-1 and TRBJ2-1, with D unclear. V lost 4 bases and J 5 bases, leaving 18 bases between the germline ends. Germline V gives CDR1 DFQATT, CDR2 SNEGSKA (reference sequence). The CDR3 has 15 amino acids. The CDR3 loop is CSAKWIGDPNNEQFF. The DNA for the CDR3 is TGCAGTGCTAAATGGATTGGGGATCCTAACAATGAGCAGTTCTTC.

The chain carries TRBV19 and TRBJ2-3, with D tentatively TRBD1 or TRBD2 (6 bases each). CDR1 and CDR2 (germline): LNHDA, SQIVND (reference sequence). The CDR3 has 15 residues. The V gene lost 7 bases and the J gene lost 2 bases, with 16 bases spanning the gap. CDR3 protein: CASKDGGQYTDTQYF. The CDR3 DNA is TGTGCCAGTAAGGATGGGGGGCAGTACACAGATACGCAGTATTTT.

The chain joins TRBV7-9 to TRBJ1-2, with TRBD1 matching 12 bases. Trimming at V came to 4 bases and at J to 8 bases, leaving 11 bases not matched to a gene. CDR1 SEHNR and CDR2 FQNEAQ come from the germline V gene (reference sequence). CDR3 length: 16 amino acids. CDR3 DNA sequence: TGTGCCAGCAGCTCCCTGGACGGGACAGGGGGCCGGGGCTACACCTTC. It is translated as CASSSLDGTGGRGYTF.

A remark on this clonotype: A clone one base away is much larger, so this may be a read error. Here the CDR3 reads CASTSGKGRNTQYF. The CDR3 nucleotides are TGTGCCAGCACTAGCGGGAAAGGGAGAAATACGCAGTATTTT. J is TRBJ2-3 and V is TRBV27; TRBD2 agrees at 9 bases. V was clipped by 7 bases and J by 7 bases; unmatched bases: 9. Germline CDR1 and CDR2: MNHEY and SMNVEV (reference sequence). The CDR3 loop spans 14 amino acids.

Remarks on this clonotype: A much larger clonotype is one base distant, so this may be a read error. The CDR3, as DNA: TGTGCCAGCAGTCCCCGTGTGAACACCGGGGAGCTGTTTTTT. The encoded protein is CASSPRVNTGELFF. The chain recombines TRBV6-5 with TRBJ2-2; D is unclear. Trimming stripped 5 bases from V and 1 base from J, with 8 bases between. Germline V gene sequence: CDR1 MNHEY, CDR2 SVGAGI. The CDR3 runs 14 residues.

The V call is TRBV7-9, the J call TRBJ1-5, with D perhaps TRBD1 (5 bases). CDR1 SEHNR and CDR2 FQNEAQ come from the germline V gene (reference sequence). The ends were cut back, 4 bases at V and 11 bases at J, with 18 bases in the middle. The CDR3 extends over 14 amino acids. The DNA for the CDR3 is TGTGCCAGCAGCTGGGGCGGCAATCAAGAGACCCAGCATTTT. Translating gives CASSWGGNQETQHF.

This clonotype was detected a few times. The rearrangement uses TRBV5-1 and TRBJ1-6; TRBD1 aligns across 12 bases. The CDR3 loop spans 14 amino acids. Looked up from germline, CDR1 is SGHRS and CDR2 is YFSETQ. V lost 8 bases, J lost 10 bases, and 7 bases stayed unmatched. CDR3 sequence reads: CASTGTGGRSPLHF. DNA of the CDR3: TGCGCCAGTACCGGGACAGGGGGCCGATCACCCCTCCACTTT.